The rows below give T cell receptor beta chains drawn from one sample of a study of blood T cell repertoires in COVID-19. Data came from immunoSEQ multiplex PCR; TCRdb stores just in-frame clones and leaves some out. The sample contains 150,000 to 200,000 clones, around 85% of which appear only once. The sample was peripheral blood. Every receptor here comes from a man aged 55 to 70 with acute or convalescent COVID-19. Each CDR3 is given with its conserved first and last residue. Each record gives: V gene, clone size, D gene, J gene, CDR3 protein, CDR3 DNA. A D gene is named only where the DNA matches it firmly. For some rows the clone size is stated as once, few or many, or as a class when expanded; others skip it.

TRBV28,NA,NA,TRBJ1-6,CASSVGLSNSPLHF,TGTGCCAGCTCCGTGGGCCTTTCTAATTCACCCCTCCACTTT
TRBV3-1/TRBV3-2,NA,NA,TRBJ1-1,CASSQYSSTEAFF,TGTGCCAGCAGCCAATACAGTAGCACTGAAGCTTTCTTT
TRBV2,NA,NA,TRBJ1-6,CASSVGRGTSPLHF,TGTGCCAGCAGTGTAGGCAGGGGAACTTCACCCCTCCACTTT
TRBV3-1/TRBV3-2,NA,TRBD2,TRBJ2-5,CASSRGSGSVQETQYF,TGTGCCAGCAGCCGGGGTAGCGGGAGCGTTCAAGAGACCCAGTACTTC
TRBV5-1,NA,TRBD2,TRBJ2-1,CASSLAGRGYNEQFF,TGCGCCAGCAGCCTAGCGGGAAGAGGCTACAATGAGCAGTTCTTC
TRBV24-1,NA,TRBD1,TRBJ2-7,CATSDRDSAEQYF,TGTGCCACCAGTGACCGGGACAGCGCGGAGCAGTACTTC
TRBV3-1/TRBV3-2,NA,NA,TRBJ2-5,CASSQGRGHQETQYF,TGTGCCAGCAGCCAAGGACGCGGGCACCAAGAGACCCAGTACTTC
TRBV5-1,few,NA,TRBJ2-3,CASSINPTGASTDTQYF,TGCGCCAGCAGCATCAACCCGACAGGCGCTAGCACAGATACGCAGTATTTT
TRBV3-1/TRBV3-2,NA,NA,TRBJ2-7,CASSQGGGGRAFPYEQYF,TGTGCCAGCAGCCAAGGGGGAGGTGGGCGGGCTTTCCCCTACGAGCAGTACTTC
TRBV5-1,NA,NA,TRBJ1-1,CASSLAPGVSAEAFF,TGCGCCAGCAGCTTGGCCCCGGGGGTGAGCGCTGAAGCTTTCTTT
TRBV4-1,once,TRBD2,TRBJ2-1,CASSRLAGSYNEQFF,TGCGCCAGCAGCAGACTAGCGGGCTCCTACAATGAGCAGTTCTTC
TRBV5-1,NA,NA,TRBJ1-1,CASSEFGQWTEAFF,TGCGCCAGCAGCGAGTTCGGACAGTGGACTGAAGCTTTCTTT
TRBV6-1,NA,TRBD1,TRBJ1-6,CASSEWAPGQGGSPLHF,TGTGCCAGCAGTGAATGGGCCCCGGGACAGGGAGGATCACCCCTCCACTTT
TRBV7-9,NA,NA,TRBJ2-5,CASSFSGVRETQYF,TGTGCCAGCAGCTTCTCCGGGGTTCGGGAGACCCAGTACTTC
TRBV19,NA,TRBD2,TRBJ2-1,CARTRTSLNEQFF,TGTGCCAGGACTAGGACTAGCCTTAATGAGCAGTTCTTC
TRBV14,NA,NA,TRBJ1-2,CASSLTGTISNYGYTF,TGTGCCAGCAGCCTGACCGGGACAATTTCTAACTATGGCTACACCTTC
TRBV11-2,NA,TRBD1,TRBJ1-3,CASSLTRDRGASTIYF,TGTGCCAGCAGCTTGACCCGGGACAGGGGTGCGAGCACCATATATTTT
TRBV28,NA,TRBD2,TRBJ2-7,CASSPGTSGRGHLLYF,TGTGCCAGCAGCCCAGGGACTAGCGGGAGGGGGCATCTTCTGTACTTC
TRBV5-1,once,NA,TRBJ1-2,CASSLQGSGYGYTF,TGCGCCAGCAGCTTGCAGGGGTCGGGGTATGGCTACACCTTC
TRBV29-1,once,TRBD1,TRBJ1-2,CSVDGDLEGTAVGYTF,TGCAGCGTTGACGGAGACTTAGAGGGGACAGCAGTTGGCTACACCTTC
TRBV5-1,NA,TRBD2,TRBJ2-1,CASSHQGGASYNEQFF,TGCGCCAGCAGCCACCAGGGAGGGGCGTCCTACAATGAGCAGTTCTTC
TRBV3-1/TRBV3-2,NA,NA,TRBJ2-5,CASSLQVGGETQYF,TGTGCCAGCAGCCTGCAGGTCGGTGGAGAGACCCAGTACTTC
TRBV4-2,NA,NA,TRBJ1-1,CASSPNFNTEAFF,TGTGCCAGCAGCCCGAACTTTAACACTGAAGCTTTCTTT
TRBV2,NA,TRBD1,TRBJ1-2,CASREGAAGYTF,TGTGCCAGCAGGGAGGGGGCAGCTGGCTACACCTTC
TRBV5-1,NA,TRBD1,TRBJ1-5,CASSLTGTGDQPQHF,TGCGCCAGCAGCTTAACCGGGACAGGTGATCAGCCCCAGCATTTT
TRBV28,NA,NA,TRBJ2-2,CASSLAGYTGELFF,TGTGCCAGCAGTTTGGCAGGGTACACCGGGGAGCTGTTTTTT
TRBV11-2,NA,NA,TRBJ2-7,CASSSLPYSGLEQYF,TGTGCCAGCAGCTCCCTTCCATACAGCGGTCTCGAGCAGTACTTC
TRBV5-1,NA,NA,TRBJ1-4,CASSKGEFSNEKLFF,TGCGCCAGCAGCAAGGGGGAGTTTTCCAATGAAAAACTGTTTTTT
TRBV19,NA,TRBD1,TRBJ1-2,CASSIGDSIYYGYTF,TGTGCCAGTAGTATAGGGGACAGCATTTACTATGGCTACACCTTC
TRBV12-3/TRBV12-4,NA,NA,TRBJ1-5,CASSPVRYQPQHF,TGTGCCAGCAGCCCGGTGCGGTATCAGCCCCAGCATTTT
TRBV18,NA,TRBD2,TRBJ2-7,CASSPTGLATHEQYF,TGTGCCAGCTCACCAACAGGACTAGCGACCCACGAGCAGTACTTC
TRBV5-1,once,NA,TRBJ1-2,CASSGAANYGYTF,TGCGCCAGCAGCGGGGCAGCTAACTATGGCTACACCTTC
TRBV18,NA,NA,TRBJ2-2,CASSPRTENTGELFF,TGTGCCAGCTCACCACGTACAGAGAACACCGGGGAGCTGTTTTTT
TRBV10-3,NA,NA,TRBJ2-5,CAISVRGETQYF,TGTGCCATCAGTGTTAGGGGGGAGACCCAGTACTTC
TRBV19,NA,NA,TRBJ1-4,CASTSKKEGEKLFF,TGTGCCAGTACCTCAAAAAAAGAGGGAGAAAAACTGTTTTTT
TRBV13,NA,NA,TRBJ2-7,CASSPDSSYEQYF,TGTGCCAGCAGTCCAGACTCGTCCTACGAGCAGTACTTC
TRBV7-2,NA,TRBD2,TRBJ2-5,CASSLAGAGGKQETQYF,TGTGCCAGCAGCTTAGCGGGAGCGGGAGGGAAGCAAGAGACCCAGTACTTC